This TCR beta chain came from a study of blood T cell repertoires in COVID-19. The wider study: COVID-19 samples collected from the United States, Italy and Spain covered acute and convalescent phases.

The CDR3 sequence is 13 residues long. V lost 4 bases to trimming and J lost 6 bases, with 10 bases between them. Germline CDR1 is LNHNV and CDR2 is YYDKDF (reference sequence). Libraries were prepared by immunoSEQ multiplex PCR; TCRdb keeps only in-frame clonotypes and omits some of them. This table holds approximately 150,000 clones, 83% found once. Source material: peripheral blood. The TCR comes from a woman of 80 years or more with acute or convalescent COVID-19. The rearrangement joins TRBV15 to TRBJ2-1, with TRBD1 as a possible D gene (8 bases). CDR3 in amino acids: CATSNRGGNEQFF. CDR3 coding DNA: TGTGCCACCAGCAACAGGGGGGGCAATGAGCAGTTCTTC.